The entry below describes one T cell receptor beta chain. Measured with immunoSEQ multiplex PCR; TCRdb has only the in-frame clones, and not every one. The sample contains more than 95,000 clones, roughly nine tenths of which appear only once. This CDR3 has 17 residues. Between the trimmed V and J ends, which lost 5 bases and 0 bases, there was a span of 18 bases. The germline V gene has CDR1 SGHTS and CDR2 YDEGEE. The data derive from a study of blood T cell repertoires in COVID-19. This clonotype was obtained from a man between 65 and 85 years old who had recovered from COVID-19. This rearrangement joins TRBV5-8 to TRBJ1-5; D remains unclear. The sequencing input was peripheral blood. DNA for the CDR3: TGTGCCAGCAGGCATAACGACGGAGAGTATAGCAATCAGCCCCAGCATTTT. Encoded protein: CASRHNDGEYSNQPQHF.